A selection of T cell receptor beta chains follows, all from one sample in a study of cytomegalovirus exposure and HLA in healthy donors. Some clones are missing from TCRdb's copy, which holds only in-frame ones; the method was immunoSEQ multiplex PCR. Found here are 160,000 or so clones, over 65% of them singletons; the top ten hold approximately 2.5%. The sample consisted of PBMCs. The source of these receptors is a man aged 55 to 70 in good health and CMV-seronegative. CDR3s include the opening cysteine and the closing phenylalanine or tryptophan. D genes are given only for firm matches. Expanded clones are given a class, and other clones once, few, many or no size at all.

V	D	J	size	CDR3	DNA
TRBV21-1	.	TRBJ1-5	.	CASSKPGTGVGSNQPQHF	TGTGCCAGCAGCAAACCCGGGACAGGGGTAGGCAGCAATCAGCCCCAGCATTTT
TRBV7-9	.	TRBJ2-3	.	CASSLTNTDTQYF	TGTGCCAGCAGCTTAACTAACACAGATACGCAGTATTTT
TRBV7-9	.	TRBJ2-5	few	CASSLGHYPETQYF	TGTGCCAGCAGCTTAGGCCACTACCCAGAGACCCAGTACTTC
TRBV5-1	TRBD2	TRBJ2-1	few	CASSLAVSGGRTEQFF	TGCGCCAGCAGCTTGGCCGTGAGCGGGGGGCGGACTGAGCAGTTCTTC
TRBV19	.	TRBJ2-3	.	CASSASTDTQYF	TGTGCCAGTAGTGCGAGCACAGATACGCAGTATTTT
TRBV15	TRBD1	TRBJ2-2	.	CATSRDTGDGELFF	TGTGCCACCAGCAGAGACACAGGGGACGGGGAGCTGTTTTTT
TRBV6-5	TRBD1	TRBJ1-6	.	CASSYGSGTGNSPLNF	TGTGCCAGCAGTTATGGGAGCGGGACAGGGAATTCACCCCTCAACTTT
TRBV7-2	.	TRBJ2-2	.	CASSLVGQGRAGELFF	TGTGCCAGCAGCTTAGTTGGGCAGGGTAGGGCCGGGGAGCTGTTTTTT
TRBV7-9	TRBD1	TRBJ2-5	.	CASRHLSTGDETQYF	TGTGCCAGCAGACACCTCTCTACAGGGGATGAGACCCAGTACTTC
TRBV29-1	.	TRBJ2-3	.	CSAAPGITDTQYF	TGCAGCGCCGCCCCAGGGATCACAGATACGCAGTATTTT
TRBV10-3	TRBD2	TRBJ2-1	.	CAISEYTSGSGNEQFF	TGTGCCATCAGTGAGTATACTAGCGGGAGTGGGAATGAGCAGTTCTTC